A single sample gave rise to the 14 T cell receptor beta chains below, sequenced in a study of identical twins. TCRdb re-analysed the 5' RACE reads in MiXCR, keeping a single row per CDR3 protein. This sample has a few hundred thousand distinct CDR3 sequences, with roughly 8.7% found just once. Separately, the same data were catalogued under a study of yellow fever vaccine responses in identical twins.

Sequencing input: CD8+ T cells sorted from blood. Receptor source: a woman aged 18-29 years in good health.

This clonotype came up a few times. The genes are TRBV10-3 and TRBJ2-7; no reliable D call. With 3 bases removed from V and 2 bases from J, the gap between germline ends came to 14 bases. This CDR3 has 15 amino acids. Per the germline V gene, CDR1 is ENHRY and CDR2 is SYGVKD. The CDR3 nucleotides are TGTGCCATCAGTGATCCGGGCGCACCCACCTACGAGCAGTACTTC. Amino acid sequence: CAISDPGAPTYEQYF.

This clonotype has more than one count but fewer than ten. This chain connects TRBV19 to TRBJ2-1; D is undetermined. CDR1 is LNHDA and CDR2 is SQIVND in the germline V gene (reference sequence). The CDR3 has 13 residues. Trimming removed 3 bases from V and 3 bases from J, with 6 bases in between. CDR3 sequence (DNA): TGTGCCAGTAGTATCGGGTTCTACAATGAGCAGTTCTTC. Encoded protein: CASSIGFYNEQFF.

A few counts support this clonotype. V gene TRBV12-3 or TRBV12-4 combines with J gene TRBJ2-7; D remains unclear. V was cut by 3 bases and J by 7 bases, with 13 bases left in between. The CDR3 is made up of 13 amino acids. CDR3 residues: CASSFGAEREQYF. In DNA, the CDR3 is TGTGCCAGCAGTTTTGGAGCAGAGAGGGAGCAGTACTTC.

This clonotype was observed a handful of times. This chain connects TRBV20-1 to TRBJ2-7; 9 positions match TRBD2. Germline CDR1 is DFQATT and CDR2 is SNEGSKA (reference sequence). Trimming took 3 bases from V and 7 from J; bases not matched to a gene: 7. This CDR3 has 13 residues. This CDR3 reads CSARMRGGLEQYF. The CDR3 DNA is TGCAGTGCTAGGATGCGGGGGGGCTTAGAGCAGTACTTC.

Regarding this clonotype: The junction and the germline gene differ at one end; a read error may be behind it. V and J are TRBV7-2 and TRBJ2-6; tentatively, D is TRBD2 (5 bases). There are 15 residues in the CDR3. The germline CDR1 and CDR2 sequences are SGHTA and FQGNSA. This CDR3 reads CASSLASYGANVLTF. In nucleotides, the CDR3 is TGTGCCAGCAGCCTAGCTAGTTATGGGGCCAACGTCCTGACTTTC.

This chain connects TRBV6-5 to TRBJ2-2; D gene uncertain. There are 17 residues in the CDR3. Trimming cost V 3 bases and J 1 base, with 15 bases left between them. The germline V gene has CDR1 MNHEY and CDR2 SVGAGI. The CDR3 DNA is TGTGCCAGCAGTTATCGGTCATCCCCTCTGAACACCGGGGAGCTGTTTTTT. It yields the protein CASSYRSSPLNTGELFF.

The J gene is TRBJ2-7, the V gene TRBV20-1; 9 bases align to TRBD1. The V and J ends lost 6 bases and 3 bases, in that order; junction bases with no gene match: 9. Germline V lookup: CDR1 DFQATT, CDR2 SNEGSKA (reference sequence). CDR3 length equals 14 residues. The CDR3 region has the DNA TGCAGTGCGGACGGACAGGACAGGGGCTACGAGCAGTACTTC. The encoded protein is CSADGQDRGYEQYF.

The J gene is TRBJ2-5, the V gene TRBV7-8, with 8 bases lining up with TRBD1. Unmatched junction bases numbered 3, after V lost 1 base and J lost 2 bases. Germline-derived CDR1 and CDR2 are SGHVS and FQNEAQ. The CDR3 runs 15 residues. The CDR3 sequence is CASSLGTGFQETQYF. CDR3 DNA: TGTGCCAGCAGCTTAGGGACAGGGTTTCAAGAGACCCAGTACTTC.

CDR3 protein: CASSPQDRGMNTEAFF. The CDR3 DNA reads TGTGCCAGCAGTCCCCAGGACAGGGGAATGAACACTGAAGCTTTCTTT. The rearrangement links TRBV27 to TRBJ1-1, with 9 nucleotides matching TRBD1. The germline gives CDR1 MNHEY, CDR2 SMNVEV (reference sequence). V gave up 5 bases and J gave up 0 bases; unmatched junction bases: 7. CDR3 length equals 16 residues.

Remarks on this clonotype: A much larger clone is a single base away; this may be a read error. The rearrangement joins TRBV11-2 to TRBJ2-3; the D gene is possibly TRBD2 (5 bases). Germline loops: CDR1 SGHAT, CDR2 FQNNGV. The CDR3 consists of 18 residues. Trimming took 7 bases from V and 0 from J, leaving 23 bases between them. This CDR3 is CASNLRDRLAVSTDTQYF. DNA of the CDR3: TGTGCCAGCAATTTAAGAGATAGGCTAGCAGTAAGCACAGATACGCAGTATTTT.

This clonotype was picked up many times. The V call is TRBV7-8, the J call TRBJ2-5; D perhaps matches TRBD1 (5 bases). CDR1 and CDR2 (germline): SGHVS, FQNEAQ. This CDR3 is built from 13 residues. V dropped 5 bases and J dropped 5 bases, with 12 bases sitting between them. CDR3 DNA sequence: TGTGCCAGCAGCCTAGGGGTGCGGGAGACCCAGTACTTC. It translates to CASSLGVRETQYF.

This clonotype showed up just a few times. The V gene is TRBV4-3, the J gene TRBJ2-1; no reliable D call. This CDR3 region has 15 residues. Germline V gene sequence: CDR1 LGHNA, CDR2 YSLEER. V was cut by 5 bases and J by 0 bases, with 11 bases left in between. CDR3 DNA sequence: TGCGCCAGCAGCAACGGTCCGAGCTCCTACAATGAGCAGTTCTTC. It codes for CASSNGPSSYNEQFF.

The table lists this clonotype with a few counts. The chain is built from TRBV3-1 and TRBJ2-1; TRBD2 matches at 8 bases. The CDR3 extends over 13 amino acids. CDR1 is LGHDT, CDR2 YNNKEL, per germline (reference sequence). The J segment lost 8 bases and the V segment lost 8 bases, leaving 8 bases of the junction unmatched. CDR3 nucleotides: TGTGCCAGCCGCATGGCGGGGGGTGATGAGCAGTTCTTC. Encoded protein: CASRMAGGDEQFF.

The chain carries TRBV12-3 or TRBV12-4 and TRBJ1-1, with D unresolved. Deletions cut 3 bases from V and 8 bases from J, with 16 bases between. The CDR3 has 14 amino acids. CDR3 sequence: CASSFNAAGPEAFF. DNA for the CDR3: TGTGCCAGCAGTTTCAACGCAGCCGGGCCGGAAGCTTTCTTT.